These 7 T cell receptor beta chains originate from one sample sequenced in a study of blood T cell repertoires in COVID-19. TCRdb keeps only in-frame clones here, not all; method: immunoSEQ multiplex PCR. This sample has about 310,000 clones; about nine tenths occur once, and the top ten carry 4.5% to 6.5%. The source material was PBMCs or T cells enriched from blood (not recorded which). The receptors originated from a man between 60 and 75 years old who had recovered from COVID-19.

This clone was recorded only once. The genes are TRBV11-2 and TRBJ1-1, with D perhaps matching TRBD1 (5 bases). This CDR3 has 13 amino acids. Germline V gene lookup returns CDR1 SGHAT and CDR2 FQNNGV. Trimming took 0 bases from V and 10 from J, leaving 12 bases between them. In DNA, the CDR3 is TGTGCCAGCAGCTTAGATCTGAGTCAGGGAGCTTTCTTT. Amino acid sequence: CASSLDLSQGAFF.

This clone was observed a single time. The V call is TRBV7-2, the J call TRBJ1-1, with D maybe TRBD1 (5 bases). The V end lost 1 base, the J end lost 5 bases, and 11 bases lay between the germline ends. Per the germline V gene, CDR1 is SGHTA and CDR2 is FQGNSA. CDR3 length equals 14 residues. CDR3: CASSLVWGETEAFF. CDR3 DNA: TGTGCCAGCAGCTTAGTCTGGGGGGAGACTGAAGCTTTCTTT.

The chain carries TRBV28 and TRBJ2-2, with TRBD2 identical over 14 bases. CDR1 and CDR2 (germline): MDHEN, SYDVKM. Germline trimming cut 4 bases from V and 5 bases from J; bases unmatched to any gene: 6. The CDR3 length is 17 residues. CDR3 in DNA: TGTGCCAGCAGTTCAGGCGGACTAGCGGGGGGAACCGGGGAGCTGTTTTTT. This gives the protein CASSSGGLAGGTGELFF.

The chain uses TRBV13 and TRBJ1-2; the D is unclear. CDR1 is PRHDT, CDR2 FYEKMQ, per germline (reference sequence). The CDR3 sequence is 14 residues long. V was pared by 0 bases and J by 0 bases, with 5 bases between. DNA for the CDR3: TGTGCCAGCAGCTTAGGGGCGGCTAACTATGGCTACACCTTC. Protein: CASSLGAANYGYTF. The variable domain in full, with the rest retrieved from reference TRBV13 and TRBJ1-2, is AAGVIQSPRHLIKEKRETATLKCYPIPRHDTVYWYQQGPGQDPQFLISFYEKMQSDKGSIPDRFSAQQFSDYHSELNMSSLELGDSALYFCASSLGAANYGYTFGSGTRLTVV.

V is TRBV12-5 and J is TRBJ2-5; 13 bases match TRBD2. This CDR3 has 18 amino acids. Losses at the gene ends were 1 base for V and 2 bases for J; bases not matched to a gene: 7. CDR1 is LGHNT and CDR2 is FRNRAP in the germline V gene. The CDR3 loop reads CASGLGGLAGRTQETQYF. Written as DNA, the CDR3 is TGTGCTAGTGGTTTGGGGGGACTAGCGGGGCGCACTCAAGAGACCCAGTACTTC.

The chain employs TRBV6-1 and TRBJ1-5; no clear D gene. The CDR3 has 12 residues. The V gene's germline CDR1 is MNHNS and CDR2 SASEGT. V lost 2 bases, J lost 5 bases, and 4 bases lay in between. The CDR3 region has the DNA TGTGCCAGCAGTGAACTAGATCAGCCCCAGCATTTT. This translates into CASSELDQPQHF.

This clone came up once. The chain has TRBV4-2 and TRBJ2-6; no clear D gene. CDR3 length equals 17 residues. V lost 1 base and J 0 bases, leaving 10 bases between the germline ends. Germline CDR1 is LGHNA and CDR2 is YNFKEQ. The CDR3 is CASSQAPLNSGANVLTF. The CDR3 region has the DNA TGTGCCAGCAGCCAAGCCCCCTTAAACTCTGGGGCCAACGTCCTGACTTTC.